One and the same sample provided the 19 T cell receptor beta chains below, sequenced in a study of blood T cells in healthy people across ages. Through a sample-barcoded 5' primer and a J-beta primer mix, a second PCR was run for roughly 7 to 12 cycles. Via MiXCR, TCRdb re-called the 5' RACE reads, giving one row per CDR3 protein. The sample lists about 1.4 million distinct CDR3 sequences, approximately 59% seen once, with 6.7% in the top ten. The sample was blood. The receptor set was obtained from a man between 18 and 35 years old in good health.

This chain connects TRBV9 to TRBJ2-6, with unresolved D. The CDR3 has 13 amino acids. Trimming shortened V by 5 bases and J by 2 bases, and 5 bases separated the two germline ends. The germline gives CDR1 SGDLS, CDR2 YYNGEE. CDR3 sequence: CASRDTGANVLTF. The DNA of the CDR3 is TGTGCCAGCAGGGATACTGGGGCCAACGTCCTGACTTTC.

There are a few counts of this clonotype. The chain couples TRBV7-6 to TRBJ2-4; D is unclear. The J call may be incorrect, as the DNA end agrees better with TRBJ2-7. Germline V CDR1 and CDR2: SGHVS, FNYEAQ. The CDR3 length is 15 residues. The DNA for the CDR3 is TGTGCCAGCAGCTTAGCGCTTGACAAGACCTACGAGCAGTACTTC. Translating it yields CASSLALDKTYEQYF.

The gene calls are TRBV12-3 or TRBV12-4 and TRBJ1-2, with 7 bases that match TRBD1. The length of the CDR3 is 14 residues. V lost 5 bases, J lost 8 bases, and 11 bases stayed unmatched. CDR3: CASSSSTGLGGYTF. CDR3 coding DNA: TGTGCCAGCAGTAGCTCGACAGGGTTGGGCGGCTACACCTTC.

Of note for this clonotype: A clone one base away is much larger, so this may be a read error. This rearrangement joins TRBV4-1 to TRBJ2-3, with TRBD2 matching 8 bases. CDR1 and CDR2 from the germline V gene are MGHRA and YSYEKL. The trim removed 3 bases at V and 11 bases at J, leaving 7 bases unmatched. CDR3 length equals 13 residues. The CDR3 DNA sequence: TGCGCCAGCAGCCATAATAGCGGGGCAGAGCAGTATTTT. Its protein is CASSHNSGAEQYF.

This chain uses TRBV12-3 or TRBV12-4 with TRBJ1-5, with 8 bases fitting TRBD1. The CDR3 has 14 amino acids. Trimming took 6 bases from V and 6 from J; bases not matched to a gene: 7. The CDR3 DNA sequence: TGTGCCAGCAGGTCGGACAGGGTCGGTCAGCCCCAGCATTTT. This gives the protein CASRSDRVGQPQHF.

The V gene is TRBV4-1, the J gene TRBJ2-1; no clear D gene. This CDR3 has 13 amino acids. With 5 bases removed from V and 5 bases from J, the gap between germline ends came to 10 bases. From germline, CDR1 is MGHRA and CDR2 YSYEKL. The CDR3 here is CASSSGVDNEQFF. The CDR3 coding sequence is TGCGCCAGCAGCTCTGGAGTGGACAATGAGCAGTTCTTC.

V usage is TRBV15 and J usage is TRBJ2-2; D may be TRBD1 (5 bases). The germline CDR1 and CDR2 sequences are LNHNV and YYDKDF (reference sequence). This CDR3 has 14 residues. V lost 2 bases and J lost 5, with 9 bases in between. In DNA form, the CDR3 reads TGTGCCACCAGCAGAAGCAGGGCTACCGGGGAGCTGTTTTTT. Translation: CATSRSRATGELFF. Using reference TRBV15 and TRBJ2-2 for the parts outside the CDR3, the full variable domain is DAMVIQNPRYQVTQFGKPVTLSCSQTLNHNVMYWYQQKSSQAPKLLFHYYDKDFNNEADTPDNFQSRRPNTSFCFLDIRSPGLGDTAMYLCATSRSRATGELFFGEGSRLTVL.

This clonotype was seen a few times. The CDR3 loop is CASSPRVSSYNEQFF. The CDR3 nucleotides are TGTGCCAGCTCACCAAGGGTCAGCTCCTACAATGAGCAGTTCTTC. This sequence joins TRBV9 and TRBJ2-1; no definite D call. The CDR3 runs 15 residues. Trimming took off 7 bases at V and 0 bases at J, with 14 bases between the two ends. Per the germline V gene, CDR1 is SGDLS and CDR2 is YYNGEE.

This chain uses TRBV5-1 with TRBJ2-7; TRBD2 matches 7 bases. J gave up 1 base and V 0 bases, and 13 bases lay outside the gene matches. CDR1 is SGHRS, CDR2 YFSETQ, per germline. The CDR3 totals 18 residues. The CDR3 sequence: CASSLDASGRARSYEQYF. The CDR3 region has the DNA TGCGCCAGCAGCTTGGATGCTAGCGGAAGAGCTCGGTCCTACGAGCAGTACTTC.

J is TRBJ2-3 and V is TRBV7-2, with 11 bases aligning to TRBD2. This CDR3 is built from 17 residues. Looked up from germline, CDR1 is SGHTA and CDR2 is FQGNSA. V gave up 3 bases and J gave up 3 bases; unmatched junction bases: 8. This CDR3 reads CASSFSGLAGRTDTQYF. The CDR3 DNA sequence: TGTGCCAGCAGCTTCAGTGGACTAGCGGGCCGAACAGATACGCAGTATTTT. Combining the CDR3 with reference TRBV7-2 and TRBJ2-3 gives the whole variable domain GAGVSQSPSNKVTEKGKDVELRCDPISGHTALYWYRQSLGQGLEFLIYFQGNSAPDKSGLPSDRFSAERTGGSVSTLTIQRTQQEDSAVYLCASSFSGLAGRTDTQYFGPGTRLTVL.

This rearrangement joins TRBV4-1 to TRBJ2-3, with 8 nucleotides matching TRBD1. CDR3 length: 15 amino acids. Germline assignment: CDR1 MGHRA and CDR2 YSYEKL. V was clipped by 5 bases and J by 5 bases; unmatched bases: 9. The DNA of the CDR3 is TGCGCCAGCAGCTTGGGGACAGGTAGTGGAGATACGCAGTATTTT. Amino acids: CASSLGTGSGDTQYF.

The CDR3 coding sequence is TGTGCCAGCAGTTTTTCCGGGAGGGCCGGCGAGCAGTACTTC. Amino acid sequence: CASSFSGRAGEQYF. The chain is built from TRBV28 and TRBJ2-7; 8 bases agree with TRBD2. The J segment lost 6 bases and the V segment lost 3 bases, leaving 7 bases of the junction unmatched. The CDR3 loop spans 14 amino acids. CDR1 and CDR2 from the germline V gene are MDHEN and SYDVKM. Combining the CDR3 with reference TRBV28 and TRBJ2-7 gives the whole variable domain DVKVTQSSRYLVKRTGEKVFLECVQDMDHENMFWYRQDPGLGLRLIYFSYDVKMKEKGDIPEGYSVSREKKERFSLILESASTNQTSMYLCASSFSGRAGEQYFGPGTRLTVT.

The rearrangement joins TRBV29-1 to TRBJ1-3; maybe TRBD1 (5 bases). In germline, CDR1 is SQVTM, CDR2 ANQGSEA. V was trimmed by 6 bases and J by 0 bases, leaving 15 bases between them. The CDR3 loop spans 15 amino acids. CDR3 DNA sequence: TGCAGCGTCCTAGGGACGTATCTCTCTGGAAACACCATATATTTT. Amino acid sequence: CSVLGTYLSGNTIYF.

This clonotype was seen only a few times. The chain uses TRBV7-8 and TRBJ1-1; perhaps TRBD1 as D (5 bases). The CDR3 sequence is 16 residues long. V lost 1 base and J lost 4, with 16 bases in between. Per germline, CDR1 SGHVS and CDR2 FQNEAQ. CDR3 residues: CASSLVYGGFGTEAFF. The DNA of the CDR3 is TGTGCCAGCAGCTTAGTCTATGGGGGGTTCGGCACTGAAGCTTTCTTT.

This clonotype was picked up a small number of times. CDR3 in DNA: TGTGCCAGCAGTTGGGACAGGGCGACAGATACGCAGTATTTT. Translated, it gives CASSWDRATDTQYF. The chain recombines TRBV6-1 with TRBJ2-3, with 9 positions matching TRBD1. The CDR3 extends over 14 amino acids. The germline gives CDR1 MNHNS, CDR2 SASEGT. Germline trimming cut 5 bases from V and 3 bases from J; bases unmatched to any gene: 3.

The chain combines TRBV30 with TRBJ1-2; D remains unclear. The V end was cut by 0 bases, the J end by 8 bases, with 7 bases between. The CDR3 loop spans 11 amino acids. Germline-derived CDR1 and CDR2 are GTSNPN and SVGIG (reference sequence). The CDR3 reads CAWSVRLGYTF. In DNA form, the CDR3 reads TGTGCCTGGAGTGTACGGCTCGGCTACACCTTC.

V gene TRBV27 combines with J gene TRBJ2-7; the D is unclear. Per the germline V gene, CDR1 is MNHEY and CDR2 is SMNVEV (reference sequence). The CDR3 runs 14 residues. V was clipped by 6 bases and J by 0 bases, with 12 bases between them. This CDR3 is CASSPTQISYEQYF. CDR3 nucleotide sequence: TGTGCCAGCAGCCCAACACAGATCTCCTACGAGCAGTACTTC.

V is TRBV5-1 and J is TRBJ2-6; D call uncertain. CDR3 size: 15 residues. Germline assignment: CDR1 SGHRS and CDR2 YFSETQ. The V and J ends lost 1 base and 2 bases respectively, with 7 bases between them. The CDR3 sequence: CASSLSQAGANVLTF. Written as DNA, the CDR3 is TGCGCCAGCAGCTTGAGCCAGGCTGGGGCCAACGTCCTGACTTTC.

This clonotype was detected a few times. V is TRBV6-5 and J is TRBJ2-7; D is undetermined. V lost 7 bases and J lost 2, with 12 bases in between. CDR3 length: 13 residues. The germline gives CDR1 MNHEY, CDR2 SVGAGI. CDR3 DNA: TGTGCCAGCATTGATCAGGTTACCTACGAGCAGTACTTC. Translating it yields CASIDQVTYEQYF.